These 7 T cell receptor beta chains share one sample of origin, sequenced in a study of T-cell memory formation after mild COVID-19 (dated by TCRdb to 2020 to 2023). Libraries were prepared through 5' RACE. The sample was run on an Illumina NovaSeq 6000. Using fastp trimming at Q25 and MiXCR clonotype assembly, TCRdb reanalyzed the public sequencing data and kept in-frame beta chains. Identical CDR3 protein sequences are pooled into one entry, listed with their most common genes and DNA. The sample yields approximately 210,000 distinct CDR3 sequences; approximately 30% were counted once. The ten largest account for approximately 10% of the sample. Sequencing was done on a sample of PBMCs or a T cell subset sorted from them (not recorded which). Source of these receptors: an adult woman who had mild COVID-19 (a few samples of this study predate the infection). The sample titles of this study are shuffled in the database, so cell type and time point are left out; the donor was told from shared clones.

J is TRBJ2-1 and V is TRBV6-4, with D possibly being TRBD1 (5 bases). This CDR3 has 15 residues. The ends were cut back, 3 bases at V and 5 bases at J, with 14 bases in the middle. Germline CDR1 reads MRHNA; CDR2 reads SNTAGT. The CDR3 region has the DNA TGTGCCAGCAGTGATGGGGCAGGGTCCAACAATGAGCAGTTCTTC. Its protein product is CASSDGAGSNNEQFF.

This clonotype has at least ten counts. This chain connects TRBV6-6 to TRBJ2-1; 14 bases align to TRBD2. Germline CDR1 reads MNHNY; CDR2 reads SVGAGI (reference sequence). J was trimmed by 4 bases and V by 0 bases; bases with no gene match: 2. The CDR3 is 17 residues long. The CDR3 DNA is TGTGCCAGCAGTTACTCGGGACTAGCGGGAGTGTACAATGAGCAGTTCTTC. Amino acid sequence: CASSYSGLAGVYNEQFF.

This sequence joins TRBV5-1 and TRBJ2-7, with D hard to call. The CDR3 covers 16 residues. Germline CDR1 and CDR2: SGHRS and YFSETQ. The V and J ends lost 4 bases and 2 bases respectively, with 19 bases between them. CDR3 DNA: TGCGCCAGCAGCAAAGGTAACAGCCCGGATCCCTACGAGCAGTACTTC. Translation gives CASSKGNSPDPYEQYF.

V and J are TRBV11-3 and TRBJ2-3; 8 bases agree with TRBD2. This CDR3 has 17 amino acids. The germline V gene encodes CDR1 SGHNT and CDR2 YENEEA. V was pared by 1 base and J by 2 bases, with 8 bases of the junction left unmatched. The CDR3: CASSLGASGGPTDTQYF. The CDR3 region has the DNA TGTGCCAGCAGCTTAGGTGCAAGCGGGGGACCCACAGATACGCAGTATTTT.

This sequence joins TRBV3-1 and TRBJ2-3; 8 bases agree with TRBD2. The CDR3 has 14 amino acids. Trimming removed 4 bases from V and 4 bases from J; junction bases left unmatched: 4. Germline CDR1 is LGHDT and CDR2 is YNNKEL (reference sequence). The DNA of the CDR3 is TGTGCCAGCAGCCCCGGGAGGGTGGCAGATACGCAGTATTTT. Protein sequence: CASSPGRVADTQYF.

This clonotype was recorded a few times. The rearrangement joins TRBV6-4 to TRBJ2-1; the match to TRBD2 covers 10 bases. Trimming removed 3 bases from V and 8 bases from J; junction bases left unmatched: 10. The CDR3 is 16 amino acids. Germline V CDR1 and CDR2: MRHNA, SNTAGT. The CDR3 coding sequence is TGTGCCAGCAGTGAGAGGAGCGGGGGGGCTCGGGATGAGCAGTTCTTC. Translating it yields CASSERSGGARDEQFF.

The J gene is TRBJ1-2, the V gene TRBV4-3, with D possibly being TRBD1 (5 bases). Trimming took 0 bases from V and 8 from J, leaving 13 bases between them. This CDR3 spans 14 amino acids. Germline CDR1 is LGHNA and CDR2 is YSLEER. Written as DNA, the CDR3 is TGCGCCAGCAGCCAAGAGCGGGACCATCCCGGCTACACCTTC. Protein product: CASSQERDHPGYTF.